This record covers a single T cell receptor beta chain. This sample was included in a study of CD8 T cells in Susac syndrome. Reverse transcription of roughly 0.5 to 1 ug RNA used random hexamers. Amplification of TCR beta CDR3 was carried out by immunoSEQ multiplex PCR, which covered 54 Vbeta and 13 Jbeta segments. From the immunoSEQ multiplex PCR reads, TCRdb called clonotypes with MiXCR, one entry per CDR3 protein. The table has about 120,000 distinct CDR3 sequences, about 90% seen once. The CDR3 contains 13 residues. Per germline, CDR1 SGHTA and CDR2 FQGNSA. V gave up 0 bases and J gave up 6 bases, with 6 bases separating them. The T cells that were sequenced for TCR beta were CD8+ and CD4+ cells from blood.

V gene TRBV7-2 combines with J gene TRBJ1-5; D unclear. Sequenced material: CD8+ T cells from PBMCs. The origin of this receptor is a human donor in good health. The CDR3 sequence is CASSLAIGQPQHF. The CDR3 nucleotides are TGTGCCAGCAGCTTAGCTATCGGTCAGCCCCAGCATTTT.